Listed here is a single T cell receptor (beta chain). Its antigen is currently unknown. The sample comes from a study of CD8 T cells in ankylosing spondylitis. This CDR3 is built from 13 residues. In germline, CDR1 is DFQATT, CDR2 SNEGSKA (reference sequence). Study-level findings and limits: In the blood and synovial fluid of reactive arthritis, some motif variants had been previously reported. What seemed typical of ankylosing spondylitis blood was a TCR beta motif built from roughly eight highly homologous variants.

Libraries of TCR beta came from quantitative 5'-RACE with molecular barcodes. TCRdb re-called the 5' RACE reads with MiXCR, one entry per CDR3 protein. The sample yields approximately 220,000 distinct CDR3 sequences, about 10% seen once. Sequenced: blood, either unsorted or a sorted T cell fraction (not recorded which). The chain joins TRBV20-1 to TRBJ2-5, with 9 bases matching TRBD1. The receptor was derived from a male donor with ankylosing spondylitis or in good health (not recorded which). CDR3 in amino acids: CATQGALVETQYF. The CDR3 nucleotides read TGCGCCACACAGGGGGCGTTGGTAGAGACCCAGTACTTC.